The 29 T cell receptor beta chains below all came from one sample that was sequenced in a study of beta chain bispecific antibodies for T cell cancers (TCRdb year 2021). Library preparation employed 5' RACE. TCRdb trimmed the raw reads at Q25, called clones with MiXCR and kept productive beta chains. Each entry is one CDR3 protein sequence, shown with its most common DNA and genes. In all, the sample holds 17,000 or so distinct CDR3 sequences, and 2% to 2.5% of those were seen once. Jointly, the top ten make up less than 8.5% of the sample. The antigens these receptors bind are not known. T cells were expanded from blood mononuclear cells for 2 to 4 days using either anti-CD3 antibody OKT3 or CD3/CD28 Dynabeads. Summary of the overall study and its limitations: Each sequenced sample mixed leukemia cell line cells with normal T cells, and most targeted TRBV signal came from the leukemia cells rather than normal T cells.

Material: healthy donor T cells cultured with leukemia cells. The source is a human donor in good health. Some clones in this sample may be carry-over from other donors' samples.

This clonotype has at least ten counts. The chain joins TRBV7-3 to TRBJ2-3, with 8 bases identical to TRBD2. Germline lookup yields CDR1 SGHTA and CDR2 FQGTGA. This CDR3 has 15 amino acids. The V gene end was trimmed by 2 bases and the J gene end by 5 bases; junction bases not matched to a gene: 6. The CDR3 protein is CASSLLRGGKDTQYF. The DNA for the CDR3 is TGTGCCAGCAGCTTATTACGGGGGGGGAAAGATACGCAGTATTTT. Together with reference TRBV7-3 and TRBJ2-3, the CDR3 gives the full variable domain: GAGVSQTPSNKVTEKGKYVELRCDPISGHTALYWYRQSLGQGPEFLIYFQGTGAADDSGLPNDRFFAVRPEGSVSTLKIQRTERGDSAVYLCASSLLRGGKDTQYFGPGTRLTVL.

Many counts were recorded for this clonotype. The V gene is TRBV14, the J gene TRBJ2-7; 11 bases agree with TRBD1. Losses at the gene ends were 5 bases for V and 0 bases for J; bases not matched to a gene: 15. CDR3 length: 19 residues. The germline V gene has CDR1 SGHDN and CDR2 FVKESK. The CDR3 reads CASSAEPGQGVYFSYEQYF. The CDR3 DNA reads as TGTGCCAGCAGCGCTGAACCGGGACAGGGGGTTTATTTCTCCTACGAGCAGTACTTC.

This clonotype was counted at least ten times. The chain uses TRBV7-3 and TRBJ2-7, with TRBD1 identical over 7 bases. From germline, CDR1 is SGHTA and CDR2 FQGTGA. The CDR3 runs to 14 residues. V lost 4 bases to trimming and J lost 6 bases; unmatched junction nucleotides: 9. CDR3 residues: CASSSTGSMGEQYF. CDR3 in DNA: TGTGCCAGCAGCTCGACAGGGAGTATGGGCGAGCAGTACTTC.

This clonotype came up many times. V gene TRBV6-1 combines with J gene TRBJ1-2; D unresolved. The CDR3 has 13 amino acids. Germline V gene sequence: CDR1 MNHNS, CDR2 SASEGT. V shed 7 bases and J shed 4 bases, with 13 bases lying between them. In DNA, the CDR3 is TGTGCCAGCAACCCTTTTGTCGGCTATGGCTACACCTTC. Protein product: CASNPFVGYGYTF.

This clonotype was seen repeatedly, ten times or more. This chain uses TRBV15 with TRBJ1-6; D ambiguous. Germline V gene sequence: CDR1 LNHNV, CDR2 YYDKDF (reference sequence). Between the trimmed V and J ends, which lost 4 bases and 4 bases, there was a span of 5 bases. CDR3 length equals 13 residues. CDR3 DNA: TGTGCCACCAGCAAGGCGTATAATTCACCCCTCCACTTT. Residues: CATSKAYNSPLHF.

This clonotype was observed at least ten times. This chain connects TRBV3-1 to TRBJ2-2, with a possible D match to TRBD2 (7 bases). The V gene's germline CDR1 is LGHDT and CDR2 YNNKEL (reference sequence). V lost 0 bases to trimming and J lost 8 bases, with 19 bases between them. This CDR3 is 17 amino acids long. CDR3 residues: CASSQEWAGAHGGELFF. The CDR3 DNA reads TGTGCCAGCAGCCAAGAATGGGCGGGGGCCCATGGAGGGGAGCTGTTTTTT.

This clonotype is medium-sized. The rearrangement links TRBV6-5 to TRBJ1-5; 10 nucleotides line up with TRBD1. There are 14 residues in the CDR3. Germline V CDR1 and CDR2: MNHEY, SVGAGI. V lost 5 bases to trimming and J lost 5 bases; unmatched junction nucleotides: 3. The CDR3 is CASSPGTGDQPQHF. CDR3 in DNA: TGTGCCAGCAGTCCTGGGACAGGGGATCAGCCCCAGCATTTT.

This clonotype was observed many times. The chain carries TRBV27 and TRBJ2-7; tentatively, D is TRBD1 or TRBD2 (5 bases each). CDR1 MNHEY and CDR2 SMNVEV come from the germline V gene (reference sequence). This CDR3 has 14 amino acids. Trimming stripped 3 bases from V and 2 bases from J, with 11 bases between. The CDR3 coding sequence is TGTGCCAGCAGTTTCGGGACGGCAACCTACGAGCAGTACTTC. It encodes CASSFGTATYEQYF.

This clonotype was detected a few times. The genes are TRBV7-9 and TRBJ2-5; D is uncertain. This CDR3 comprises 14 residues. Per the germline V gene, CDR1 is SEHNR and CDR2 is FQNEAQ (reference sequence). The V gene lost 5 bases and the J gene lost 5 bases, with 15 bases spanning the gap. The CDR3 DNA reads TGTGCCAGCAGCCCCCACGATGGTTTGGAGACCCAGTACTTC. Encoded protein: CASSPHDGLETQYF.

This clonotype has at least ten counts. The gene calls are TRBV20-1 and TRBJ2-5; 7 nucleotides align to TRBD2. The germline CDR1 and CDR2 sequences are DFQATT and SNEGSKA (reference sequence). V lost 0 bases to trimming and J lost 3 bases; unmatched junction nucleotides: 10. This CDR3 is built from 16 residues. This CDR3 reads CSAREFPASGEETQYF. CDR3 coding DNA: TGCAGTGCTAGAGAGTTTCCCGCAAGCGGGGAAGAGACCCAGTACTTC.

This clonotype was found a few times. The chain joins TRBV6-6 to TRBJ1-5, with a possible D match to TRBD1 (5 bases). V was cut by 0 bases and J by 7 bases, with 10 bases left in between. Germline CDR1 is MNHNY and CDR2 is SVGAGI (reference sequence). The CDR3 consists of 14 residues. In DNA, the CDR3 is TGTGCCAGCAGTTACTCCCTGGGGGACCAGCCCCAGCATTTT. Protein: CASSYSLGDQPQHF.

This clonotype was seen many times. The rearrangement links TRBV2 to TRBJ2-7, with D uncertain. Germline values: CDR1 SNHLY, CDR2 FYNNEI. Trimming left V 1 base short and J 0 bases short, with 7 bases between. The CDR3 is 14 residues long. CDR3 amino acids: CASSEGWSSYEQYF. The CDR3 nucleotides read TGTGCCAGCAGTGAAGGGTGGAGCTCCTACGAGCAGTACTTC.

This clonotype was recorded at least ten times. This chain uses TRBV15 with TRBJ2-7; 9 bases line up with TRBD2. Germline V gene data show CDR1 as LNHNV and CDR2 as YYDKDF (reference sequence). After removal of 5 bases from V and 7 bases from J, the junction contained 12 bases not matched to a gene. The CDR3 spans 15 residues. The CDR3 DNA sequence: TGTGCCACCAGCGAGGGACTAGCCCGTCCGGGAGAGCAGTACTTC. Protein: CATSEGLARPGEQYF.

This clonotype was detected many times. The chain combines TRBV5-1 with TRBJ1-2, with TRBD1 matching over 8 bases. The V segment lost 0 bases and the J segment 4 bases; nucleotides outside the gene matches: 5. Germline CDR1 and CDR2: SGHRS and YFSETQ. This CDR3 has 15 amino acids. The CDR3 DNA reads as TGCGCCAGCAGCTTGGCGGACAGGGTAATCTATGGCTACACCTTC. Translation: CASSLADRVIYGYTF.

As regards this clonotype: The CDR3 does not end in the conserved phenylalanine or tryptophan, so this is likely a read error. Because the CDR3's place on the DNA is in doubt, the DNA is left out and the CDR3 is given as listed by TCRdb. CDR3 loop: CASRPADKEQGG. The chain joins TRBV27 to TRBJ2-1; TRBD1, the D gene given by the table, was not confirmed from the DNA. The germline V gene encodes CDR1 MNHEY and CDR2 SMNVEV (reference sequence). The CDR3 spans 12 residues, counting both ends.

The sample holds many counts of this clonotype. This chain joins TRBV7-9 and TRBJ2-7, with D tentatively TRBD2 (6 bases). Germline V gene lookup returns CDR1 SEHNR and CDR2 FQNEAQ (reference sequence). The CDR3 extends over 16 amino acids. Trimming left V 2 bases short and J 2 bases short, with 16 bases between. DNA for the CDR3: TGTGCCAGCAGCTTACTGAGAGTTTCGGGGGCCTACGAGCAGTACTTC. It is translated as CASSLLRVSGAYEQYF.

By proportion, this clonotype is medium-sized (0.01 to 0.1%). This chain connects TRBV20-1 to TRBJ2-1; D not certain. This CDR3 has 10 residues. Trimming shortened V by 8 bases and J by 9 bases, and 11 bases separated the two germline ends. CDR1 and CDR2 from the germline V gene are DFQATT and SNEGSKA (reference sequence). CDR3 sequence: CSYSTGEQFF. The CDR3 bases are TGCAGTTATTCGACTGGTGAGCAGTTCTTC.

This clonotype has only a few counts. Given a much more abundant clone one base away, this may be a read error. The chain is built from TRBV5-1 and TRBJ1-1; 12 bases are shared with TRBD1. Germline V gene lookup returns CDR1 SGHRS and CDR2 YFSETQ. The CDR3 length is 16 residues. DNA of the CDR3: TGCGCCAGCAGCTCCGGGACAGGGGGCATGAACACTGAAGCTTCCTTT. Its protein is CASSSGTGGMNTEASF.

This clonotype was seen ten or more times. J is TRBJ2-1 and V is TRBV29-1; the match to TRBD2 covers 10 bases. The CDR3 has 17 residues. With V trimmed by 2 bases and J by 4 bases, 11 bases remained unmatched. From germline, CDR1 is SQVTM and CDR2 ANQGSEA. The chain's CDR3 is CSVELGPSGGSYNEQFF. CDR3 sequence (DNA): TGCAGCGTTGAATTGGGCCCTAGCGGGGGATCTTACAATGAGCAGTTCTTC.

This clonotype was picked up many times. CDR3 protein: CASSSREGAEAFF. The CDR3 DNA sequence: TGTGCCAGCAGCAGCCGGGAGGGCGCTGAAGCTTTCTTT. The rearrangement uses TRBV5-4 and TRBJ1-1; unclear D gene. V was cut by 4 bases and J by 6 bases, with 13 bases left in between. CDR1 SGHNT and CDR2 YYREEE come from the germline V gene (reference sequence). CDR3 length equals 13 residues.

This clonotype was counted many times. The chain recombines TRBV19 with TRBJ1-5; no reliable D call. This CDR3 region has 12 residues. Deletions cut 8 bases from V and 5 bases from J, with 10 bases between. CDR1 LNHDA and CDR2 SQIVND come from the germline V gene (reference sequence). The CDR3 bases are TGTGCCAGTCGACTTCGGGATCAGCCCCAGCATTTT. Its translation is CASRLRDQPQHF.

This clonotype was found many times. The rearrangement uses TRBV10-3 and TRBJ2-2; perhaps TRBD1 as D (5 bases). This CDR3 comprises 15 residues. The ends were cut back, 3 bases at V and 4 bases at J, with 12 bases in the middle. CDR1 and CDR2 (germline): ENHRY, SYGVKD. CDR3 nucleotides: TGTGCCATCAGTGATAGGGGTCGGCGCACCGGGGAGCTGTTTTTT. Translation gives CAISDRGRRTGELFF.

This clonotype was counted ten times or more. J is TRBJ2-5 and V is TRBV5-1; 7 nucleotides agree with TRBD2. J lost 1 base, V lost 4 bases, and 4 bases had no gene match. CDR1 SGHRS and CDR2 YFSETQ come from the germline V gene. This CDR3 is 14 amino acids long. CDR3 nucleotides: TGCGCCAGCAGCCAGACTAGCTTCCAAGAGACCCAGTACTTC. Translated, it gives CASSQTSFQETQYF. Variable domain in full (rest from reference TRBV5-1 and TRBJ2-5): KAGVTQTPRYLIKTRGQQVTLSCSPISGHRSVSWYQQTPGQGLQFLFEYFSETQRNKGNFPGRFSGRQFSNSRSEMNVSTLELGDSALYLCASSQTSFQETQYFGPGTRLLVL.

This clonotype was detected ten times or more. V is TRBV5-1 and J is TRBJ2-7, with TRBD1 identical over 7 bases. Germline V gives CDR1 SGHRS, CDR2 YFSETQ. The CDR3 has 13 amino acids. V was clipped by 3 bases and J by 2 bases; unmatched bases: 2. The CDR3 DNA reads TGCGCCAGCAGCTGGGACAGTACCTACGAGCAGTACTTC. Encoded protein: CASSWDSTYEQYF. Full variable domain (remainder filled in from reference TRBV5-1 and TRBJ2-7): KAGVTQTPRYLIKTRGQQVTLSCSPISGHRSVSWYQQTPGQGLQFLFEYFSETQRNKGNFPGRFSGRQFSNSRSEMNVSTLELGDSALYLCASSWDSTYEQYFGPGTRLTVT.

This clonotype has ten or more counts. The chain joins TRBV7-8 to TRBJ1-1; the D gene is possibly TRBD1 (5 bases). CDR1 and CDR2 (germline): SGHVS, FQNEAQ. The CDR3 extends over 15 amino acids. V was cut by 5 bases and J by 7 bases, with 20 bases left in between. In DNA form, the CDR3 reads TGTGCCAGCAGCCCACGCCTGGGGGGGTACGATGAAGCTTTCTTT. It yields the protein CASSPRLGGYDEAFF.

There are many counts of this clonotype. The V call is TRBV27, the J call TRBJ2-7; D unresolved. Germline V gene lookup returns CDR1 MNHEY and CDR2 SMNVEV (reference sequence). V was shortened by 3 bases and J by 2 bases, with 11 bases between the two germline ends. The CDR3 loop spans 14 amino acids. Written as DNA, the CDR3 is TGTGCCAGCAGTTTGGGTCCGGAGCCCTACGAGCAGTACTTC. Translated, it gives CASSLGPEPYEQYF.

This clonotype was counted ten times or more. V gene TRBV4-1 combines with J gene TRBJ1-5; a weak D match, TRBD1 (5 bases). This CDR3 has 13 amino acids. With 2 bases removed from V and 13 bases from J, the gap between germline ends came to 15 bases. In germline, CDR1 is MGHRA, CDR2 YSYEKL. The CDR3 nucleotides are TGCGCCAGCAGCCAACTCCGGGACTCTAAACAGCATTTT. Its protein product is CASSQLRDSKQHF.

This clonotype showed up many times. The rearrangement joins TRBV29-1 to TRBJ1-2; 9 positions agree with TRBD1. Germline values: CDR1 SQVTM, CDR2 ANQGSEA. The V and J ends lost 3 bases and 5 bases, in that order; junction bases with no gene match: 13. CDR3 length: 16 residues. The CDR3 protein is CSVDLADRGLEYGYTF. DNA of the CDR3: TGCAGCGTTGATCTAGCGGACAGGGGACTTGAATATGGCTACACCTTC. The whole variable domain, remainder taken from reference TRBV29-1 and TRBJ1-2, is SAVISQKPSRDICQRGTSLTIQCQVDSQVTMMFWYRQQPGQSLTLIATANQGSEATYESGFVIDKFPISRPNLTFSTLTVSNMSPEDSSIYLCSVDLADRGLEYGYTFGSGTRLTVV.

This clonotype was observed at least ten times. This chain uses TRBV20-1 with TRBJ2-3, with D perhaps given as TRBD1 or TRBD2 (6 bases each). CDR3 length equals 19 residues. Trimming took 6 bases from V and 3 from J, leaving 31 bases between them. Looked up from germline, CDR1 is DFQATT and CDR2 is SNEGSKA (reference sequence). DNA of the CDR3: TGCAGTGCAGGCTTTTCCGGCACCATCGGGGGCGCGTTAACAGATACGCAGTATTTT. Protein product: CSAGFSGTIGGALTDTQYF.